This T cell receptor beta chain emerged from a study of blood T cell repertoires in COVID-19. The repertoire was sequenced with immunoSEQ multiplex PCR; TCRdb's copy has only in-frame clones and lacks some. There are under 400,000 clones in the sample; around 87% occur only once, and around 2% lies in the top ten. The TCR sequence derives from a man aged 40-49 years in a cohort exposed to, infected with or recovered from COVID-19 (not recorded which). Sequencing was carried out using PBMCs or T cells enriched from blood (not recorded which).

CDR3 region: CASRFRDRENNEQFF. The CDR3 region has the DNA TGTGCCAGTAGATTCCGGGACAGGGAGAACAATGAGCAGTTCTTC. This chain connects TRBV19 to TRBJ2-1; TRBD1 matches at 9 bases. Per the germline V gene, CDR1 is LNHDA and CDR2 is SQIVND (reference sequence). J was trimmed by 5 bases and V by 6 bases; bases with no gene match: 8. The CDR3 is made up of 15 amino acids.